One sample yielded the 3 T cell receptor beta chains listed below, sequenced in a study of blood T cell repertoires in COVID-19 (dated by TCRdb to the early 2020s). Preparation of the library involved the immunoSEQ multiplex PCR assay. TCRdb stores this immuneACCESS table with in-frame sequences only. Part of the clones is absent; in the studies checked, under half of the shortfall reflects unresolved V genes, and no reason is known for the rest. This sample is represented by fewer than 200,000 clones; 76% of them were singletons. Around 8.1% of the sample belongs to the ten largest clones. Sequenced: peripheral blood. Every receptor here comes from a woman aged 45-60 years with active or convalescent COVID-19.

The rearrangement links TRBV5-8 to TRBJ2-2; TRBD1 matches at 8 bases. Germline V CDR1 and CDR2: SGHTS, YDEGEE. V shed 5 bases, J shed 4 bases, and the junction held 4 bases outside the gene matches. This CDR3 comprises 14 residues. CDR3 in DNA: TGTGCCAGCAGGCGGGACAGGTCCACCGGGGAGCTGTTTTTT. This encodes CASRRDRSTGELFF.

V and J are TRBV7-2 and TRBJ1-2; D gene ambiguous. This CDR3 contains 13 residues. Trimming took 1 base from V and 8 from J, leaving 11 bases between them. Germline V CDR1 and CDR2: SGHTA, FQGNSA. The CDR3 sequence: CASSLDRQRGYTF. CDR3 sequence (DNA): TGTGCCAGCAGCTTAGATAGGCAGCGCGGCTACACCTTC.

This chain connects TRBV5-4 to TRBJ2-5, with D possibly being TRBD2 (5 bases). Deletions cut 2 bases from V and 3 bases from J, with 8 bases between. There are 13 residues in the CDR3. Per germline, CDR1 SGHNT and CDR2 YYREEE (reference sequence). The CDR3 coding sequence is TGTGCCAGCAGCTTCGGGATGGAAGAGACCCAGTACTTC. It translates to CASSFGMEETQYF.